Listed below are T cell receptor beta chains from one sample, sequenced in a study of shared clonotypes between healthy human individuals. Sequenced by immunoSEQ multiplex PCR; TCRdb stores in-frame clones only, minus some. Here the sample spans about 600,000 clones, around three quarters being singletons. Sequenced: PBMCs. These receptors were taken from a woman aged 35 to 49 in good health. Some clones in this sample may be carry-over from other donors' samples. Each CDR3 is given with its conserved first and last residue. The order of the fields is clone size, J gene, V gene, D gene, CDR3 protein, CDR3 DNA. A D gene is named only where the DNA matches it firmly. Clone size is given for some rows only: seen once, a few or many times, or a class if the clone is expanded.

abundance: -
j_gene: TRBJ2-1
v_gene: TRBV7-8
d_gene: -
CDR3aa: CASSFLGGQRNEQFF
CDR3nt: TGTGCCAGCAGCTTTTTGGGGGGACAGCGTAATGAGCAGTTCTTC

abundance: once
j_gene: TRBJ2-5
v_gene: TRBV7-9
d_gene: -
CDR3aa: CASSSGTMDQETQYF
CDR3nt: TGTGCCAGCAGCTCCGGGACCATGGACCAAGAGACCCAGTACTTC

abundance: -
j_gene: TRBJ2-3
v_gene: TRBV11-1
d_gene: -
CDR3aa: CASSPPRVSTDTQYF
CDR3nt: TGTGCCAGCAGCCCCCCAAGGGTTAGCACAGATACGCAGTATTTT

abundance: once
j_gene: TRBJ2-1
v_gene: TRBV29-1
d_gene: TRBD2
CDR3aa: CSVDSGRDNEQFF
CDR3nt: TGCAGCGTTGATAGCGGGAGGGACAATGAGCAGTTCTTC

abundance: -
j_gene: TRBJ2-7
v_gene: TRBV29-1
d_gene: TRBD2
CDR3aa: CSVRAGGAGEQYF
CDR3nt: TGCAGCGTACGAGCGGGAGGTGCGGGCGAGCAGTACTTC

abundance: -
j_gene: TRBJ2-6
v_gene: TRBV9
d_gene: -
CDR3aa: CASSVTGSGANVLTF
CDR3nt: TGTGCCAGCAGCGTTACAGGGTCTGGGGCCAACGTCCTGACTTTC

abundance: few
j_gene: TRBJ2-7
v_gene: TRBV7-7
d_gene: -
CDR3aa: CASSPGLPGVTYEQCF
CDR3nt: TGTGCCAGCAGCCCGGGACTCCCAGGGGTCACCTACGAGCAGTGCTTC

abundance: -
j_gene: TRBJ2-1
v_gene: TRBV7-2
d_gene: -
CDR3aa: CASSSSMARGSGRNEQFF
CDR3nt: TGTGCCAGCAGCTCCTCTATGGCTAGGGGGTCTGGGCGTAATGAGCAGTTCTTC

abundance: -
j_gene: TRBJ1-5
v_gene: TRBV4-1
d_gene: -
CDR3aa: CASSQGQLGKPQHF
CDR3nt: TGCGCCAGCAGCCAAGGTCAGCTGGGTAAGCCCCAGCATTTT

abundance: -
j_gene: TRBJ2-1
v_gene: TRBV10-3
d_gene: -
CDR3aa: CAISESLRRHSYNEQFF
CDR3nt: TGTGCCATCAGTGAGTCTCTGCGCCGACACTCCTACAATGAGCAGTTCTTC

abundance: once
j_gene: TRBJ2-7
v_gene: TRBV6-6
d_gene: -
CDR3aa: CASSLAQAREQYF
CDR3nt: TGTGCCAGCAGTCTCGCCCAGGCCCGCGAGCAGTACTTC

abundance: -
j_gene: TRBJ2-3
v_gene: TRBV9
d_gene: TRBD2
CDR3aa: CASSARITSGRTDTQYF
CDR3nt: TGTGCCAGCAGCGCCCGAATTACTAGCGGGAGAACAGATACGCAGTATTTT

abundance: -
j_gene: TRBJ2-1
v_gene: TRBV4-2
d_gene: TRBD2
CDR3aa: CASSQLAGHSYNEQFF
CDR3nt: TGTGCCAGCAGCCAATTAGCGGGACACTCCTACAATGAGCAGTTCTTC

abundance: once
j_gene: TRBJ2-1
v_gene: TRBV20-1
d_gene: -
CDR3aa: CSAAYYNEQFF
CDR3nt: TGCAGTGCTGCGTATTACAATGAGCAGTTCTTC

abundance: -
j_gene: TRBJ2-7
v_gene: TRBV5-1
d_gene: -
CDR3aa: CASSLRGPGYEQYF
CDR3nt: TGCGCCAGCAGCTTGCGAGGCCCAGGGTACGAGCAGTACTTC

abundance: few
j_gene: TRBJ2-1
v_gene: TRBV28
d_gene: TRBD1
CDR3aa: CASRNRGPSSYNEQFF
CDR3nt: TGTGCCAGCAGGAACAGGGGACCTAGCTCCTACAATGAGCAGTTCTTC

abundance: -
j_gene: TRBJ2-3
v_gene: TRBV19
d_gene: TRBD2
CDR3aa: CASSIGDGGSDTQYF
CDR3nt: TGTGCCAGTAGTATTGGGGACGGGGGGTCGGATACGCAGTATTTT

abundance: -
j_gene: TRBJ2-1
v_gene: TRBV2
d_gene: -
CDR3aa: CASMGDFHGSNEQFF
CDR3nt: TGTGCCAGCATGGGGGACTTCCATGGTAGTAATGAGCAGTTCTTC

abundance: -
j_gene: TRBJ2-7
v_gene: TRBV25-1
d_gene: TRBD2
CDR3aa: CASSEWSSGASYEQYF
CDR3nt: TGTGCCAGCAGTGAATGGTCTAGCGGGGCTTCCTACGAGCAGTACTTC

abundance: few
j_gene: TRBJ2-1
v_gene: TRBV19
d_gene: TRBD2
CDR3aa: CASSPWTSGLLTYNEQFF
CDR3nt: TGTGCCAGTAGTCCCTGGACTAGCGGGCTCCTAACCTACAATGAGCAGTTCTTC

abundance: -
j_gene: TRBJ1-5
v_gene: TRBV2
d_gene: -
CDR3aa: CASSLDSNQPQHF
CDR3nt: TGTGCCAGCAGCTTAGACAGTAATCAGCCCCAGCATTTT

abundance: -
j_gene: TRBJ2-2
v_gene: TRBV5-1
d_gene: TRBD2
CDR3aa: CASKLAGNTGELFF
CDR3nt: TGCGCCAGCAAACTAGCGGGAAACACCGGGGAGCTGTTTTTT

abundance: -
j_gene: TRBJ2-5
v_gene: TRBV6-5
d_gene: -
CDR3aa: CASSYGRTQYF
CDR3nt: TGTGCCAGCAGTTACGGGAGGACCCAGTACTTC

abundance: once
j_gene: TRBJ2-5
v_gene: TRBV7-9
d_gene: -
CDR3aa: CASSLLAGVETQYF
CDR3nt: TGTGCCAGCAGCTTACTGGCAGGCGTAGAGACCCAGTACTTC

abundance: many
j_gene: TRBJ1-5
v_gene: TRBV29-1
d_gene: -
CDR3aa: CSVEETLGQPQHF
CDR3nt: TGCAGCGTTGAGGAGACATTGGGTCAGCCCCAGCATTTT

abundance: -
j_gene: TRBJ2-1
v_gene: TRBV7-7
d_gene: -
CDR3aa: CASSPRPSSYNEQFF
CDR3nt: TGTGCTAGCAGCCCACGCCCCAGCTCCTACAATGAGCAGTTCTTC

abundance: -
j_gene: TRBJ2-7
v_gene: TRBV7-2
d_gene: -
CDR3aa: CASSRGDPGDYEQYF
CDR3nt: TGTGCCAGCAGCCGTGGGGACCCGGGGGACTACGAGCAGTACTTC

abundance: -
j_gene: TRBJ1-5
v_gene: TRBV23-1
d_gene: -
CDR3aa: CASSQMWVAQHF
CDR3nt: TGCGCCAGCAGTCAAATGTGGGTTGCCCAGCATTTT

abundance: -
j_gene: TRBJ2-2
v_gene: TRBV29-1
d_gene: -
CDR3aa: CSVKPGLYTGELFF
CDR3nt: TGCAGCGTTAAACCGGGACTGTACACCGGGGAGCTGTTTTTT

abundance: -
j_gene: TRBJ2-1
v_gene: TRBV11-2
d_gene: -
CDR3aa: CASSLDRQTYNEQFF
CDR3nt: TGTGCCAGCAGCTTAGACAGACAAACCTACAATGAGCAGTTCTTC

abundance: -
j_gene: TRBJ2-7
v_gene: TRBV5-4
d_gene: -
CDR3aa: CASSLEFSYEQYF
CDR3nt: TGTGCCAGCAGCCTGGAATTCTCCTACGAGCAGTACTTC

abundance: -
j_gene: TRBJ1-1
v_gene: TRBV6-5
d_gene: -
CDR3aa: CASRGIGQLNTEAFF
CDR3nt: TGTGCCAGCAGGGGGATCGGACAGCTGAACACTGAAGCTTTCTTT

abundance: -
j_gene: TRBJ1-4
v_gene: TRBV15
d_gene: TRBD1
CDR3aa: CATSKERGRGNEKLFF
CDR3nt: TGTGCCACCAGCAAGGAGAGGGGCAGGGGGAATGAAAAACTGTTTTTT